This passage covers 5 T cell receptor beta chains from one sample sequenced in a study of cytomegalovirus exposure and HLA in healthy donors. 13 Jbeta primers and 60 Vbeta primers were used for the PCR. Generated by immunoSEQ multiplex PCR, the TCRdb table keeps only in-frame clones and is missing some. The sample lists 150,000 or so clones; about 80% were seen once. The sequencing input was PBMCs. The receptors stem from a male donor in good health and CMV-seronegative.

This chain uses TRBV5-1 with TRBJ2-2; a possible D gene is TRBD1 (5 bases). Trimming pared 0 bases from V and 3 bases from J, leaving 9 bases between. The germline V gene has CDR1 SGHRS and CDR2 YFSETQ. This CDR3 is 15 amino acids long. CDR3 in amino acids: CASSLGGGDTGELFF. The CDR3 DNA reads as TGCGCCAGCAGCTTGGGGGGCGGAGACACCGGGGAGCTGTTTTTT.

About this clone itself: This CDR3 is also generated by other DNA sequences in the sample. The chain combines TRBV5-1 with TRBJ1-3; unclear D gene. Trimming removed 0 bases from V and 2 bases from J, with 6 bases in between. Germline loops: CDR1 SGHRS, CDR2 YFSETQ. This CDR3 has 14 residues. CDR3 in amino acids: CASSLGTAGNTIYF. In nucleotides, the CDR3 is TGCGCCAGCAGCTTGGGGACTGCTGGAAACACCATATATTTT.

This clone was observed a single time. This chain connects TRBV30 to TRBJ2-1; 10 nucleotides agree with TRBD1. The length of the CDR3 is 14 residues. Germline trimming cut 7 bases from V and 2 bases from J; bases unmatched to any gene: 5. The germline CDR1 and CDR2 sequences are GTSNPN and SVGIG (reference sequence). The DNA of the CDR3 is TGTGCCTCCCTGGGGACAGGGGCCTACAATGAGCAGTTCTTC. It codes for CASLGTGAYNEQFF.

This clone turned up a few times. The gene calls are TRBV9 and TRBJ2-7; no definite D call. CDR3 size: 13 residues. With 0 bases removed from V and 4 bases from J, the gap between germline ends came to 8 bases. Germline-derived CDR1 and CDR2 are SGDLS and YYNGEE. The CDR3 loop is CASSVGPRYEQYF. For the CDR3, the DNA is TGTGCCAGCAGCGTAGGCCCCCGGTACGAGCAGTACTTC.

The chain combines TRBV29-1 with TRBJ1-1, with 8 bases that match TRBD1. V dropped 3 bases and J dropped 7; count of bases not matched to a gene: 7. The germline V gene encodes CDR1 SQVTM and CDR2 ANQGSEA. This CDR3 region has 13 residues. The CDR3 bases are TGCAGCGTTGAGATACAGGGGGGGATTGAAGCTTTCTTT. This encodes CSVEIQGGIEAFF.